These T cell receptor beta chains were read from a single sample in a study of shared clonotypes between healthy human individuals. The assay was immunoSEQ multiplex PCR, and TCRdb's table has in-frame clones only and misses some. This table has some 690,000 clones, 80% to 95% appearing once. Sequencing was carried out using memory CD8+ T cells from PBMCs. Receptors originate from a man between 18 and 29 years old in good health. Some clones in this sample may be carry-over from other donors' samples. CDR3s include the opening cysteine and the closing phenylalanine or tryptophan. A D gene is named only where the DNA matches it firmly.

>TRBV9|TRBD1|TRBJ2-1
CASSAQGVTYNEQFF
>TRBV4-1|.|TRBJ1-2
CASSQGPGQSNYGYTF
>TRBV9|.|TRBJ1-4
CASSVEGGNEKLFF
>TRBV27|.|TRBJ2-2
CASSFGAPGELFF
>TRBV7-9|.|TRBJ2-1
CASSPPLAVPYNEQFF
>TRBV4-1|TRBD1|TRBJ1-2
CASSQVSPRGLYGYTF
>TRBV2|.|TRBJ1-1
CASRRGGMAFF
>TRBV2|.|TRBJ2-1
CASSPRASDRSYNEQFF
>TRBV7-6|.|TRBJ1-1
CASSLGARTEAFF
>TRBV10-2|.|TRBJ2-3
CASSENADTQYF
>TRBV2|TRBD2|TRBJ2-5
CASTGTTLQETQYF
>TRBV28|TRBD1|TRBJ2-1
CASSPGTGWREQFF
>TRBV27|.|TRBJ1-2
CASSGAGPNYGYTF
>TRBV7-9|.|TRBJ2-1
CASSTVAGEQFF
>TRBV7-2|.|TRBJ1-3
CASSSRLRTMGNTIYF
>TRBV2|.|TRBJ2-3
CASSEMVLDTQYF
>TRBV4-2|.|TRBJ2-1
CASSPRKVDEQFF
>TRBV7-6|TRBD1|TRBJ2-7
CASSLRGQGYEQYF
>TRBV30|.|TRBJ2-2
CAWSVRNTGELFF
>TRBV5-1|TRBD2|TRBJ2-3
CASSLRVASGSTDTQYF
>TRBV7-8|.|TRBJ2-7
CASSLAQVPDEQYF
>TRBV5-1|.|TRBJ2-5
CASSHRDFNQETQYF
>TRBV27|.|TRBJ2-1
CASSYPRQGQNEQFF
>TRBV27|.|TRBJ2-1
CASSPYGVNEQFF
>TRBV30|TRBD2|TRBJ2-3
CAWTQRERRDTQYF
>TRBV5-6|.|TRBJ1-1
CASSSVFPRDEAFF
>TRBV6-5|TRBD1|TRBJ2-2
CASSPDRVVWGELFF
>TRBV7-9|TRBD1|TRBJ1-3
CASSLADRAIGNTIYF
>TRBV25-1|.|TRBJ2-7
CASSSQLSLNYEQYF
>TRBV6-1|TRBD2|TRBJ2-1
CASSPTSGRNNEQFF
>TRBV7-9|.|TRBJ2-5
CASSHRDGKETQYF
>TRBV27|TRBD2|TRBJ2-2
CASRVSGSTGELFF
>TRBV14|.|TRBJ2-7
CASQGQSYEQYF
>TRBV29-1|.|TRBJ2-3
CSGENNGADTQYF
>TRBV7-9|TRBD2|TRBJ2-5
CASSFSGGVQETQYF
>TRBV7-2|.|TRBJ1-5
CASSLTGLLYSNQPQHF
>TRBV9|TRBD1|TRBJ2-5
CASSPGQGGETQYF
>TRBV27|TRBD1|TRBJ2-2
CASSLLDRGYTGELFF
>TRBV27|.|TRBJ1-2
CASSSSGGANYGYTF
>TRBV7-3|.|TRBJ2-1
CASSLGRIDEQFF